The sequence of this TCR beta chain was determined in a study of blood T cell repertoires in COVID-19. Study-wide context: Donors in the United States, Italy and Spain gave samples during acute or convalescent COVID-19. PBMCs, B-cell-depleted T cells, or T cells provided the cDNA or gDNA that made up the material.

How the authors handled the data: By means of reference gene primer amplification, nucleated cell counts were estimated. Assay used: immunoSEQ multiplex PCR; TCRdb lists only in-frame clones, some missing. V and J calls and clone size are given by that table; D and trimming were obtained from the DNA. The sample holds just under 80,000 clones, about nine tenths seen once. Sequencing input: peripheral blood. The origin of this receptor is a human donor in a cohort sampled during active COVID-19.

CDR3 bases: TGCAGCGGGAACGGCGTACAGGGCGATGCTTTCTTT. Its translation: CSGNGVQGDAFF. V is TRBV29-1 and J is TRBJ1-1; perhaps TRBD1 as D (6 bases). Germline-derived CDR1 and CDR2 are SQVTM and ANQGSEA. Trimming took 7 bases from V and 11 from J, leaving 20 bases between them. The CDR3 is made up of 12 amino acids. Based on the CDR3 plus reference TRBV29-1 and TRBJ1-1, the full variable domain is SAVISQKPSRDICQRGTSLTIQCQVDSQVTMMFWYRQQPGQSLTLIATANQGSEATYESGFVIDKFPISRPNLTFSTLTVSNMSPEDSSIYLCSGNGVQGDAFFGQGTRLTVV.